This T cell receptor beta chain was captured by sequencing in a study of molecular identifiers for immune sequencing clone quantification. General study results and limits: Beyond 20 RNA copies, clones held over 98% of effector molecules, compared with under 1% in naive cells.

V was pared by 4 bases and J by 1 base, with 8 bases of the junction left unmatched. CDR1 and CDR2 from the germline V gene are SGDLS and YYNGEE. The CDR3 has 16 amino acids. This clonotype was seen a handful of times. Its antigen is unknown. Libraries for naive CD8 T cells, which were made from 20,000 to 1,000,000 sorted cells, drew on 10%, 30% or 50% of the RNA. Naive CD8 T cells were sorted as CD8+CD4-CCR7+CD45RA+. TCRdb passed the PCR reads through MiXCR, listing each CDR3 protein once. The table shows 100,000 or so distinct CDR3 sequences, with roughly 38% occurring only once. This receptor was obtained from a human donor in good health. Some libraries in this study had Jurkat cell RNA spiked in. Sequencing used naive CD8+ T cells from blood, with Jurkat cell RNA spiked in. Specified subset: FACS-sorted CD8+CD4-CCR7+CD45RA+ naive T cells. The chain couples TRBV9 to TRBJ2-5; 9 bases map to TRBD1. CDR3 DNA: TGTGCCAGCAGCCGCCCTAGGGACAGGGCCCAAGAGACCCAGTACTTC. Translating gives CASSRPRDRAQETQYF.